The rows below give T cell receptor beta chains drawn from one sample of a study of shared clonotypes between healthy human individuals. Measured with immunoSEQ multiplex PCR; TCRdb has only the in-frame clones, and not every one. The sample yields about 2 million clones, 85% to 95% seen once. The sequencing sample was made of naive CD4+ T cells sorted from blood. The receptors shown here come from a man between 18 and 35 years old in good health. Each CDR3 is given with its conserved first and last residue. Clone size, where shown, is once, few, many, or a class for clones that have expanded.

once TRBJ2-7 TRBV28 CASSPSRPAGGPLSSYEQYF
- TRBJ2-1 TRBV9 CASSVALVSGRYYNEQFF
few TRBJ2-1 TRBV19 CASSIQGVREQFF
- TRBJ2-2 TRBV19 CASSMDSGTAGELFF
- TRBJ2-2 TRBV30 CAWSTRRGLGELFF
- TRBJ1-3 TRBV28 CASSFLSRWGNTIYF
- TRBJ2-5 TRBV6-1 CASSVGQGQETQYF
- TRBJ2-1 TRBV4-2 CASSPGTSGGPSGNEQFF
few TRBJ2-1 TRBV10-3 CAISELANEQFF
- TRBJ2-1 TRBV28 CASRETGLSNEQFF
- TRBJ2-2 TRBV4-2 CASSPHPRGTGELFF
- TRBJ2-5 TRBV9 CASSVGGKETQYF
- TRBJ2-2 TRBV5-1 CASSHRDAGAGELFF
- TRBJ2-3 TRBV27 CASSFQTSQYF
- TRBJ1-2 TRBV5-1 CASSPGKFGDGYTF
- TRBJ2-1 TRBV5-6 CASSFIAGGGHNEQFF
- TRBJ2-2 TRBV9 CASSVAGGSYTGELFF
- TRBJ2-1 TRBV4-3 CASSQTSGTVYNEQFF
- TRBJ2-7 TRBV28 CASSFPGLGAYEQYF
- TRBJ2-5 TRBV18 CASSPSGGETQYF
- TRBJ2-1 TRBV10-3 CAASGQGPNNEQFF
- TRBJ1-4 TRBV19 CASSISGTLANEKLFF
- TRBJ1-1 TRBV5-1 CASSSSRGGTAEAFF